Detailed here is one T cell receptor (beta chain). This clonotype was observed a few times. Which antigen it targets is not known. No qualities accompany the bases; no much larger clone lies one base away. The library relied on 5' RACE. The sequencing machine was a NextSeq 500. In the TCR library protocol, unique molecular identifiers were attached to individual cDNA molecules to correct for PCR bias and sequencing error. Both TCR alpha and beta chains were sequenced, and tight co-correlation was observed between alpha and beta sequence abundances in each sample. As for the authors' bioinformatics: V gene, J gene and CDR3 annotation of TCR sequences was performed with Decombinator V4. TCRs were defined as expanded if a significant change between any two time points was detected under a Poisson model with p below 0.0001. TCR abundances were normalised to the total number of TCRs sequenced in each sample and reported as counts per million. TRAV1-2 paired with TRAJ12, TRAJ20 or TRAJ33 defined MAIT TCRs, while TRAV10 paired with TRAJ18 defined iNKT TCRs. VDJdb, accessed on 1 November 2021, was searched for TCRs annotated for CMV, EBV and SARS-CoV-2, and TCRs annotated for more than one antigen were excluded. TCRdb reran the public reads through fastp at Q25 and MiXCR, keeping productive beta chains. Each record represents a unique CDR3 protein, reported with the most common genes and DNA among its rows. For this entry, the V and J calls and clone size follow TCRdb and not the study's own pipeline. A total of around 57,000 distinct CDR3 sequences appear in this sample, approximately 11% of them only once. Clones ranked in the top ten supply 1.5% to 2% of the sample.

Trimming at the junction amounts to 7 bases on V and 8 bases on J, and the germline ends lie 14 bases apart. From the cysteine through the phenylalanine, the CDR3 covers 12 amino acids. The DNA shown is the 36-base CDR3, in frame from base 1. From a lookup of the germline V gene (reference sequence), CDR1 and CDR2 are LNHDA and SQIVND. Set within a cohort of healthcare workers in London, UK, this nested case-control study involved weekly PCR testing of nasopharyngeal swabs along with blood sampling. Healthcare workers were recruited during the week of the UK lockdown, between 23 and 31 March 2020, and followed weekly for up to about 15 weeks. This sample stems from a study of early T cells in non-severe SARS-CoV-2 infection (dated by TCRdb to about 2021). At the level of the whole study: TCR sequencing used bulk RNA from unsorted whole blood, so alpha and beta chains could not be paired.

General conclusions and limits of the study: Matching against VDJdb was skewed toward anti-spike CD8 responses, likely underestimated virus-specific expansions, and missed private and CD4 specificities.

The rearrangement joined TRBV19 to TRBJ1-2; a tentative D call is TRBD1 (6 bases match). This TCR was recovered from an adult who was a healthcare worker with PCR-confirmed SARS-CoV-2 infection or an uninfected control (not recorded which). Source material: whole blood. CDR3 region: CASKMDSGGYTF. The DNA reads TGTGCCAGTAAGATGGACAGCGGAGGCTACACCTTC.